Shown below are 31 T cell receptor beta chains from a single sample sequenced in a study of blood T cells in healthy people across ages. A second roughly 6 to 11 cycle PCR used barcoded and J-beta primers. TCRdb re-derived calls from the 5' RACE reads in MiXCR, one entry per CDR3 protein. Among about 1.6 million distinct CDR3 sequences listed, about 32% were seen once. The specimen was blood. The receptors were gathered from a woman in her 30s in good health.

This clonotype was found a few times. The CDR3 sequence is CASSQEHRYNEQFF. Here the CDR3 DNA reads TGCGCCAGCAGCCAAGAACATAGATACAATGAGCAGTTCTTC. The rearrangement uses TRBV4-1 and TRBJ2-1; D uncertain. The V gene's germline CDR1 is MGHRA and CDR2 YSYEKL. V was pared by 0 bases and J by 4 bases, with 7 bases between. This CDR3 has 14 amino acids.

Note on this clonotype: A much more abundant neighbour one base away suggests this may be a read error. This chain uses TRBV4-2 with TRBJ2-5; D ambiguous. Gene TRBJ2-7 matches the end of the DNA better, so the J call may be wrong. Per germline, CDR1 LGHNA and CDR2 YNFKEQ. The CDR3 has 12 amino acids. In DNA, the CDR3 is TGTGCCGGCAGCAGGACCCCCTACGAGCAGTACTTC. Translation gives CAGSRTPYEQYF.

CDR3 region: CASSLGGEDKKGDTQYF. The CDR3 DNA reads as TGTGCCAGCAGCTTAGGCGGGGAGGATAAGAAAGGAGATACGCAGTATTTT. The V call is TRBV7-9, the J call TRBJ2-3; a possible D gene is TRBD2 (6 bases). Germline assignment: CDR1 SEHNR and CDR2 FQNEAQ (reference sequence). The ends were cut back, 1 base at V and 5 bases at J, with 19 bases in the middle. This CDR3 comprises 17 residues.

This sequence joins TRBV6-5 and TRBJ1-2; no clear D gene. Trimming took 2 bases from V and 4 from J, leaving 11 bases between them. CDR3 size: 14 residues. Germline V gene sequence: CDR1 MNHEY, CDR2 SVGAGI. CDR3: CASSYGVDPYGYTF. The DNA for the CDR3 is TGTGCCAGCAGTTACGGGGTGGATCCCTATGGCTACACCTTC.

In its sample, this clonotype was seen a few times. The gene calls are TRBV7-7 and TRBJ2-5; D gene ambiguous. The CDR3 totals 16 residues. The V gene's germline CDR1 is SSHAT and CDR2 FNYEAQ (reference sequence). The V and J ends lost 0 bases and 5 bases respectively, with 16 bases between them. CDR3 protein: CASSLAVTRNGETQYF. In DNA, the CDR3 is TGTGCCAGCAGCTTAGCGGTGACCAGGAACGGTGAGACCCAGTACTTC.

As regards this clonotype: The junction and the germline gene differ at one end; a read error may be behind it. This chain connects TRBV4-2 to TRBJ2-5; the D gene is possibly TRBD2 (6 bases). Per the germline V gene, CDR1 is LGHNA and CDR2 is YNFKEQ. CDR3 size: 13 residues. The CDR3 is CASSPKPGEIQYF. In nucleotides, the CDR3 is TGTGCCAGCAGCCCGAAACCGGGGGAGATCCAGTACTTC.

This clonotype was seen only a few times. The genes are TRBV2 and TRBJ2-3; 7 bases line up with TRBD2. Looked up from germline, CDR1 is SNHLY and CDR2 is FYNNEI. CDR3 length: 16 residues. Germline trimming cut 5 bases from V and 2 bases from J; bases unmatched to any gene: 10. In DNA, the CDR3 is TGTGCCAGCAGTAGCGGGACTCCTTCCTACACAGATACGCAGTATTTT. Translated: CASSSGTPSYTDTQYF.

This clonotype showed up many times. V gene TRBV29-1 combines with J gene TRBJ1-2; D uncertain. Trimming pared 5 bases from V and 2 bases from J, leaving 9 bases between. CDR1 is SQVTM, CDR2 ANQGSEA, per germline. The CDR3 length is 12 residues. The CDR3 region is CSVRLENYGYTF. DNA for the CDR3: TGCAGCGTTCGGCTAGAGAACTATGGCTACACCTTC.

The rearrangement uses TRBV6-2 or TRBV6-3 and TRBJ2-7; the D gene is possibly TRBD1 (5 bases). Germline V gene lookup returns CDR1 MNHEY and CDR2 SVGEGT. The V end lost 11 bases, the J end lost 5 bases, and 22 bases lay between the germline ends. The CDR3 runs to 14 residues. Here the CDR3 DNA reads TGTGCCCGCCACCAGGGCCTGGCGGTCCACGAGCAGTACTTC. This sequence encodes CARHQGLAVHEQYF.

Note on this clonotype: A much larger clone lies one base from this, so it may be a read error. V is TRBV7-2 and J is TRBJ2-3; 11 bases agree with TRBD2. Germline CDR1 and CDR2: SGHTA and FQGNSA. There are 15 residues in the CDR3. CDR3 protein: CAGSFASGGTDTQYF. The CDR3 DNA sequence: TGTGCCGGCAGCTTCGCTAGCGGGGGGACAGATACGCAGTATTTT.

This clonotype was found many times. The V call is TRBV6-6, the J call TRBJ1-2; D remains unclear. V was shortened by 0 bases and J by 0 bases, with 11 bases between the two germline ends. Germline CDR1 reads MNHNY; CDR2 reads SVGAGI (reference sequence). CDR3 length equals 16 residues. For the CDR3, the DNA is TGTGCCAGCAGTTACTCGTCTGAGGGAGCTAACTATGGCTACACCTTC. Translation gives CASSYSSEGANYGYTF.

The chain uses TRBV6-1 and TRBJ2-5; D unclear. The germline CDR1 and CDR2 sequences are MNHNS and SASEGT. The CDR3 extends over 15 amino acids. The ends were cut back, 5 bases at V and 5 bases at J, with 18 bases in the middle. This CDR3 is CASSPQGQVWETQYF. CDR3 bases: TGTGCCAGCAGTCCTCAAGGGCAGGTCTGGGAGACCCAGTACTTC.

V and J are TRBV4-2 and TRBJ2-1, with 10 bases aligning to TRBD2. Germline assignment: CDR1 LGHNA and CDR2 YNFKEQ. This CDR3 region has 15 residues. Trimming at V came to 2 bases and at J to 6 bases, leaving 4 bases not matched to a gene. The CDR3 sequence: CASSQTSGDLNEQFF. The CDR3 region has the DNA TGTGCCAGCAGCCAAACTAGCGGGGACCTCAATGAGCAGTTCTTC.

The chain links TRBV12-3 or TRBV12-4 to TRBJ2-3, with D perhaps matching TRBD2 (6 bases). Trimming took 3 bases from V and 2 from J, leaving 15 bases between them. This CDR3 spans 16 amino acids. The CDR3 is CASSFTREPNTDTQYF. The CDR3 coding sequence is TGTGCCAGCAGTTTTACACGGGAGCCCAACACAGATACGCAGTATTTT.

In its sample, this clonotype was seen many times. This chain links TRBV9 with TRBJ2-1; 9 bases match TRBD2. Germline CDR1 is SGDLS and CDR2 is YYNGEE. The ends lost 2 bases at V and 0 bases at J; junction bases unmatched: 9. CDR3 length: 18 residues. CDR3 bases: TGTGCCAGCAGCGTGAAAGTAGCGGGGGATTACTCCTACAATGAGCAGTTCTTC. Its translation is CASSVKVAGDYSYNEQFF.

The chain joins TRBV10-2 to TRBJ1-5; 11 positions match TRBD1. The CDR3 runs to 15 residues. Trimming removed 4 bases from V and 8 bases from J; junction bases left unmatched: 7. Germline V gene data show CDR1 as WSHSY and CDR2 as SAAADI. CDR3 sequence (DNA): TGCGCCAGCAGTGTTGGACAGGGGGCGGTGAAGCCCCAGCATTTT. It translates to CASSVGQGAVKPQHF.

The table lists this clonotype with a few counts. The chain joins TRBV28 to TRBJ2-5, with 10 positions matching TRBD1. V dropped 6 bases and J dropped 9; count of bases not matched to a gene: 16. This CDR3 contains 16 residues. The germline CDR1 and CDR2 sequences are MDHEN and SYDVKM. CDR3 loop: CASRDRGYSGKVAQYF. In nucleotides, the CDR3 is TGTGCCAGCAGGGACAGGGGGTACTCTGGCAAGGTTGCCCAGTACTTC.

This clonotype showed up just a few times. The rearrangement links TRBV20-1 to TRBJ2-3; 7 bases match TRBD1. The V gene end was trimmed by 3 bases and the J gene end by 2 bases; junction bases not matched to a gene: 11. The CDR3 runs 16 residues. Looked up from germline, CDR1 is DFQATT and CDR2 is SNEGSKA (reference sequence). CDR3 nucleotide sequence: TGCAGTGCTAGCGGACCGGGACAGATTTTCACAGATACGCAGTATTTT. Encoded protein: CSASGPGQIFTDTQYF.

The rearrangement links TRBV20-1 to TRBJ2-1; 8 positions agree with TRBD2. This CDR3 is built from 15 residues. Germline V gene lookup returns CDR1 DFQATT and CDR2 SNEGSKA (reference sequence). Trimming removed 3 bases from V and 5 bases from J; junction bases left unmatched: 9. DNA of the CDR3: TGCAGTGCTAGCGGGGGGAGAGCGGGGGACAATGAGCAGTTCTTC. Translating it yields CSASGGRAGDNEQFF.

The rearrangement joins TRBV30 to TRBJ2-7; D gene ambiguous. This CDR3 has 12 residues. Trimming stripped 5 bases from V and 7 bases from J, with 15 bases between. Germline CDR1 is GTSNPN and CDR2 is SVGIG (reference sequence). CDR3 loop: CAWSSPSGEQYF. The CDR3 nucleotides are TGTGCCTGGTCCTCCCCATCCGGGGAGCAGTACTTC.

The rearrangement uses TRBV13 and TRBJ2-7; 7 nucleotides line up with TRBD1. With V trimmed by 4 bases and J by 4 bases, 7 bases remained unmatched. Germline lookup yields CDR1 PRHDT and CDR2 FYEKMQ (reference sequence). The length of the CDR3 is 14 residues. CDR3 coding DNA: TGTGCCAGCAGCTCGCCGGACAGGAGGTACGAGCAGTACTTC. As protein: CASSSPDRRYEQYF. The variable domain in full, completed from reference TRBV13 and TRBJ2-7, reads AAGVIQSPRHLIKEKRETATLKCYPIPRHDTVYWYQQGPGQDPQFLISFYEKMQSDKGSIPDRFSAQQFSDYHSELNMSSLELGDSALYFCASSSPDRRYEQYFGPGTRLTVT.

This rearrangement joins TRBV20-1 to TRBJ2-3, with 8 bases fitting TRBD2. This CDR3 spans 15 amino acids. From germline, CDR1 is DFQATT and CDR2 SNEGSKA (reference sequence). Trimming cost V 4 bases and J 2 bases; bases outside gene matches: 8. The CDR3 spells CSATRAGVPTDTQYF. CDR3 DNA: TGCAGTGCTACCCGAGCGGGAGTTCCCACAGATACGCAGTATTTT.

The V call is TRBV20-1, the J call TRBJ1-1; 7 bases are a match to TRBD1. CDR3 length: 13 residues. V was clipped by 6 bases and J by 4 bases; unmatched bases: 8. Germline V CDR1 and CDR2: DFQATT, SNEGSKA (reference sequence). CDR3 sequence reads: CSAAGAGGTEAFF. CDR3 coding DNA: TGCAGTGCAGCGGGGGCAGGGGGCACTGAAGCTTTCTTT.

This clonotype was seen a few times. CDR3 DNA sequence: TGTGCCATCACGGCAGGGGGGAACTATGGCTACACCTTC. Residues: CAITAGGNYGYTF. The chain joins TRBV10-3 to TRBJ1-2; TRBD1 aligns across 7 bases. CDR3 length: 13 residues. Germline V lookup: CDR1 ENHRY, CDR2 SYGVKD. The junction had 4 bases not matched to a gene; V was cut back by 7 bases and J by 2 bases.

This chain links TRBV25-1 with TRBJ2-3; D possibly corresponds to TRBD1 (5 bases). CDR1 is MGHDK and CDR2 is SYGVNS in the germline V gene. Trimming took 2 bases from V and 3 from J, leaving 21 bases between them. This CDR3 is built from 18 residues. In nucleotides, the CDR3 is TGTGCCAGCAGTGAAGGACATGGGGCGGTGTTGCGTACAGATACGCAGTATTTT. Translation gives CASSEGHGAVLRTDTQYF.

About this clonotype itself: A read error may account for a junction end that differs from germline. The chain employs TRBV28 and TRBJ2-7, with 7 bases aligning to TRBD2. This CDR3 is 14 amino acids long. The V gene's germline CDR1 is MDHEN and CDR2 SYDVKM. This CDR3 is CASSQGGSSCEQYF. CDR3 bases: TGTGCCAGCAGTCAGGGAGGGAGCTCCTGCGAGCAGTACTTC.

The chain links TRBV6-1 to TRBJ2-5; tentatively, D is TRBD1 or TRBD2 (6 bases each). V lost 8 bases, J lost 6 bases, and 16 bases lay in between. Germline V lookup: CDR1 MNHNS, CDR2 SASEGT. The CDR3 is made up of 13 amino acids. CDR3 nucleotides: TGTGCCAGCGAAATTTCGGGGGCGAAGACCCAGTACTTC. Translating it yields CASEISGAKTQYF.

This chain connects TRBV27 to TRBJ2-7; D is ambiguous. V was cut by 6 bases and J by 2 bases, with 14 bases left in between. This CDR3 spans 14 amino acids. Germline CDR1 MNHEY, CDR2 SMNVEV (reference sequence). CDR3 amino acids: CASSQTDNPYEQYF. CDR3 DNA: TGTGCCAGCAGCCAAACAGACAACCCCTACGAGCAGTACTTC.

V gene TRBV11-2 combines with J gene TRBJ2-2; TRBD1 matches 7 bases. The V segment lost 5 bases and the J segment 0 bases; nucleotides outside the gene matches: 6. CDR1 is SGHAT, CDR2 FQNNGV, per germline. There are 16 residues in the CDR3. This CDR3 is CASSKLTGPNTGELFF. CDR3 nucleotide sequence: TGTGCCAGCAGCAAATTGACAGGGCCGAACACCGGGGAGCTGTTTTTT.

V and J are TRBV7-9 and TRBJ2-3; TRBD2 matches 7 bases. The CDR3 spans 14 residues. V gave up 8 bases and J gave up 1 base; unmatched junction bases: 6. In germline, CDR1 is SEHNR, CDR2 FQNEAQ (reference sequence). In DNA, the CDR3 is TGTGCCAGCCAAGGGAGGGCGGGCACAGATACGCAGTATTTT. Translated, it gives CASQGRAGTDTQYF.

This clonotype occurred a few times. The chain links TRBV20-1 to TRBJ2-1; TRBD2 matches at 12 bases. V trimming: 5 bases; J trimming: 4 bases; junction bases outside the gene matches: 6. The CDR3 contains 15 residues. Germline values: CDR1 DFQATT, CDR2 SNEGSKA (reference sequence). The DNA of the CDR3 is TGCAGTGCTCTAGGACTAGCGGGGACATACAATGAGCAGTTCTTC. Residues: CSALGLAGTYNEQFF.